This TCR beta chain was sequenced for a study of T and B cells in COVID-19 patients. Study information: Peripheral blood came from COVID-19 patients with active infection or after recovery.

BIOMED2 TRB-A/B primer pools were used in multiplex TRB PCR. TCRdb reanalysed the multiplex PCR reads using MiXCR and keeps one entry per CDR3 protein. The data show under 3,000 distinct CDR3 sequences, with 25% to 30% seen just once and around 38% held by the top ten. Blood genomic DNA input for TRB amplification was 250-500 ng. CDR1 and CDR2 from the germline V gene are MNHNS and SASEGT. The CDR3 length is 12 residues. V dropped 2 bases and J dropped 10 bases, with 11 bases sitting between them. This TCR was sampled from a human donor with active COVID-19. The chain is built from TRBV6-1 and TRBJ1-1; the D is unclear. Sequenced sample: blood. CDR3 sequence reads: CASSESTRVAFF. The CDR3 DNA is TGTGCCAGCAGTGAATCGACAAGAGTAGCTTTCTTT.